A selection of T cell receptor beta chains follows, all from one sample in a study of blood T cell repertoires in COVID-19. The assay was immunoSEQ multiplex PCR, and TCRdb's table has in-frame clones only and misses some. The sample has around 200,000 clones; roughly three quarters are singletons. Sequenced input: peripheral blood. The receptors stem from a woman between 40 and 50 years old with COVID-19, enrolled during active disease. The CDR3 runs from the conserved cysteine through the conserved F or W. The order of the fields is D gene, CDR3 length, V gene, J gene, CDR3 DNA, CDR3 protein. D genes are given only for firm matches.

>.|19|TRBV4-1|TRBJ2-6
TGCGCCAGCAGCCTCCCCCAGGGGCAAATGAGCTCTGGGGCCAACGTCCTGACTTTC
CASSLPQGQMSSGANVLTF
>TRBD2|15|TRBV7-3|TRBJ2-3
TGTGCCAGCAGCTTAATAGCGGGGGGAACAGATACGCAGTATTTT
CASSLIAGGTDTQYF
>TRBD1|18|TRBV4-1|TRBJ1-5
TGCGCCAGCAGCCAGGGGCCCGGGACAGGGGATTCGAATCAGCCCCAGCATTTT
CASSQGPGTGDSNQPQHF
>TRBD2|14|TRBV2|TRBJ2-5
TGTGCCAGCACCCTAGCGGGAGTAGGCGAGACCCAGTACTTC
CASTLAGVGETQYF
>.|14|TRBV7-2|TRBJ1-1
TGTGCCAGCAGCCCATTCCTTGGGCACACTGAAGCTTTCTTT
CASSPFLGHTEAFF
>TRBD2|15|TRBV6-1|TRBJ2-3
TGTGCCAGCAGTGAGCGGGGGGGGTGGACAGATACGCAGTATTTT
CASSERGGWTDTQYF
>TRBD1|15|TRBV27|TRBJ1-2
TGTGCCAGCAGTTGGCGAGGGGGCAAGGACTATGGCTACACCTTC
CASSWRGGKDYGYTF
>.|14|TRBV11-2|TRBJ2-3
TGTGCCAGCACCTTAGGAACAGTCACAGATACGCAGTATTTT
CASTLGTVTDTQYF
>.|13|TRBV19|TRBJ1-2
TGTGCCAGTAGTAGTTGGCCAAACTATGGCTACACCTTC
CASSSWPNYGYTF
>.|13|TRBV7-3|TRBJ2-1
TGTGCCAGCAGCTTAATAGCGTCCAATGAGCAGTTCTTC
CASSLIASNEQFF
>.|11|TRBV5-6|TRBJ1-1
TGTGCCAGCAGCTTGGACATCGAAGCTTTCTTT
CASSLDIEAFF